The 28 T cell receptor beta chains below come from one sample, sequenced in a study of OX40 agonist ivuxolimab in advanced cancers. Libraries were prepared by immunoSEQ multiplex PCR; TCRdb keeps only in-frame clonotypes and omits some of them. Of about 82,000 clones detected, about nine tenths appear once; the ten largest clones hold around 0.64%. This sample comprised CD4+ or CD8+ T cells sorted from blood, obtained in a trial of the OX40 agonist ivuxolimab. The receptor source for this set is an adult with an advanced solid tumor such as melanoma, head and neck, liver or kidney cancer.

In its sample, this clone was seen once. This chain joins TRBV6-5 and TRBJ2-1, with 8 nucleotides matching TRBD2. V lost 7 bases to trimming and J lost 7 bases; unmatched junction nucleotides: 3. The length of the CDR3 is 12 residues. In germline, CDR1 is MNHEY, CDR2 SVGAGI. The CDR3 protein is CASTGLANEQFF. Written as DNA, the CDR3 is TGTGCCAGCACTGGACTAGCTAATGAGCAGTTCTTC.

The CDR3 sequence: CASSPSDRGEIIQYF. CDR3 nucleotide sequence: TGTGCCAGCAGCCCGTCGGACAGGGGGGAAATCATTCAGTACTTC. The chain carries TRBV7-8 and TRBJ2-4; 10 bases map to TRBD1. The CDR3 runs to 15 residues. With V trimmed by 5 bases and J by 9 bases, 10 bases remained unmatched. Germline-derived CDR1 and CDR2 are SGHVS and FQNEAQ.

The chain carries TRBV25-1 and TRBJ1-1; D is uncertain. The CDR3 runs 12 residues. V gave up 5 bases and J gave up 5 bases, with 9 bases separating them. Per germline, CDR1 MGHDK and CDR2 SYGVNS. DNA of the CDR3: TGTGCCAGCAGTAACGGTGGGACTGAAGCTTTCTTT. Translation: CASSNGGTEAFF.

The chain combines TRBV7-9 with TRBJ2-2, with 12 bases lining up with TRBD2. With V trimmed by 0 bases and J by 3 bases, 5 bases remained unmatched. Germline V CDR1 and CDR2: SEHNR, FQNEAQ (reference sequence). The CDR3 covers 18 residues. The CDR3 DNA sequence: TGTGCCAGCAGCTTAGCTAGAGGACTAGCGGGACACACCGGGGAGCTGTTTTTT. Protein sequence: CASSLARGLAGHTGELFF.

Turning to this clone: Germline and junction disagree at one end, which may indicate a read error. The CDR3 region has the DNA TGTGCCTGGAGGGGACTAGCTCGCACAGATATGCAGTATTTT. Translation gives CAWRGLARTDMQYF. The V and J genes are TRBV30 and TRBJ2-3; 9 bases map to TRBD2. This CDR3 has 14 residues. Germline V gives CDR1 GTSNPN, CDR2 SVGIG (reference sequence).

This clone was seen more than once but under ten times. Other DNA sequences from this sample encode an identical CDR3 as well. V is TRBV5-1 and J is TRBJ2-5; D is unresolved. Per germline, CDR1 SGHRS and CDR2 YFSETQ. CDR3 length equals 11 residues. Trimming stripped 3 bases from V and 1 base from J, with 1 base between. The CDR3 region has the DNA TGCGCCAGCAGCTCCCAAGAGACCCAGTACTTC. It codes for CASSSQETQYF.

The J gene is TRBJ2-5, the V gene TRBV7-2, with TRBD2 as a possible D gene (7 bases). With 5 bases removed from V and 5 bases from J, the gap between germline ends came to 24 bases. This CDR3 contains 17 residues. Per germline, CDR1 SGHTA and CDR2 FQGNSA. CDR3 in DNA: TGTGCCAGCAGCCCGCAAATGGGGGGGGCATCTAAGGAGACCCAGTACTTC. Translated: CASSPQMGGASKETQYF.

J is TRBJ1-2 and V is TRBV4-2, with D unresolved. Per germline, CDR1 LGHNA and CDR2 YNFKEQ. The CDR3 contains 14 residues. Deletions cut 0 bases from V and 5 bases from J, with 10 bases between. As DNA, the CDR3 is TGTGCCAGCAGCCAAGAGTTTGCAGATTATGGCTACACCTTC. It specifies CASSQEFADYGYTF.

This clone was observed once. The chain couples TRBV19 to TRBJ2-5; weak D call: TRBD1 (5 bases). The CDR3 is 16 amino acids. The germline CDR1 and CDR2 sequences are LNHDA and SQIVND (reference sequence). Trimming pared 0 bases from V and 7 bases from J, leaving 18 bases between. The CDR3 DNA follows: TGTGCCAGTAGTATAGAGGGAAGGGGCAACGGCGGGACCCAGTACTTC. Protein sequence: CASSIEGRGNGGTQYF. Looking up the rest from reference TRBV19 and TRBJ2-5 gives the full variable domain: DGGITQSPKYLFRKEGQNVTLSCEQNLNHDAMYWYRQDPGQGLRLIYYSQIVNDFQKGDIAEGYSVSREKKESFPLTVTSAQKNPTAFYLCASSIEGRGNGGTQYFGPGTRLLVL.

This clone was seen only a few times. The gene calls are TRBV6-1 and TRBJ2-4; possibly TRBD2 for D (5 bases). CDR1 is MNHNS and CDR2 is SASEGT in the germline V gene. The CDR3 loop spans 14 amino acids. V was trimmed by 1 base and J by 8 bases, leaving 12 bases between them. CDR3 in amino acids: CASSEVAGLDIQYF. The CDR3 coding sequence is TGTGCCAGCAGTGAAGTAGCCGGACTGGACATTCAGTACTTC.

The chain employs TRBV18 and TRBJ2-6; 11 bases are a match to TRBD2. In germline, CDR1 is KGHSH, CDR2 LQKENI. This CDR3 contains 17 residues. J gave up 4 bases and V 3 bases, and 5 bases lay outside the gene matches. The CDR3 reads CASSPSTSGTGANVLTF. The CDR3 DNA reads TGTGCCAGCTCACCGTCGACTAGCGGGACCGGGGCCAACGTCCTGACTTTC.

This clone has a single count. V gene TRBV2 combines with J gene TRBJ2-3, with 15 bases aligning to TRBD2. Germline V gene sequence: CDR1 SNHLY, CDR2 FYNNEI. The CDR3 length is 16 residues. After removal of 10 bases from V and 8 bases from J, the junction contained 13 bases not matched to a gene. DNA of the CDR3: TGTGCCACCACCCTACCGGGACTAGCGGGGGGAGGTACGCAGTATTTT. Encoded protein: CATTLPGLAGGGTQYF.

V usage is TRBV7-2 and J usage is TRBJ1-2; 9 nucleotides align to TRBD1. Per the germline V gene, CDR1 is SGHTA and CDR2 is FQGNSA. Trimming took 5 bases from V and 5 from J; bases not matched to a gene: 6. This CDR3 is built from 14 residues. The CDR3 region has the DNA TGTGCCAGCAGCACGCGACAGGGGGAATATGGCTACACCTTC. Encoded protein: CASSTRQGEYGYTF.

The chain couples TRBV5-5 to TRBJ2-2, with a weak D call TRBD1 (6 bases). The CDR3 sequence is 17 residues long. Germline CDR1 reads SGHKS; CDR2 reads YYEKEE (reference sequence). The V and J ends lost 2 bases and 1 base respectively, with 15 bases between them. The CDR3 here is CASSFVKGRGNTGELFF. As DNA, the CDR3 is TGTGCCAGCAGCTTTGTAAAAGGCAGGGGGAACACCGGGGAGCTGTTTTTT.

This rearrangement joins TRBV10-2 to TRBJ2-5; weak D call: TRBD1 (6 bases). Looked up from germline, CDR1 is WSHSY and CDR2 is SAAADI. The CDR3 loop spans 15 amino acids. V lost 4 bases to trimming and J lost 1 base, with 13 bases between them. The CDR3 nucleotides are TGCGCCAGCAGTGTTACCAGGGGAGCCCAAGAGACCCAGTACTTC. It specifies CASSVTRGAQETQYF.

This rearrangement joins TRBV5-4 to TRBJ1-1; 8 nucleotides agree with TRBD1. With V trimmed by 4 bases and J by 5 bases, 10 bases remained unmatched. The CDR3 is made up of 15 amino acids. Germline V gene data show CDR1 as SGHNT and CDR2 as YYREEE (reference sequence). This chain's CDR3 is CASSPRTGSETEAFF. In nucleotides, the CDR3 is TGTGCCAGCAGCCCGAGGACAGGGAGTGAAACTGAAGCTTTCTTT.

The gene calls are TRBV30 and TRBJ2-3; the D gene is possibly TRBD1 (5 bases). Deletions cut 3 bases from V and 3 bases from J, with 13 bases between. Germline-derived CDR1 and CDR2 are GTSNPN and SVGIG (reference sequence). The CDR3 covers 14 residues. CDR3 DNA sequence: TGTGCCTGGAGAACAGGTGAAGGGACAGATACGCAGTATTTT. Translated, it gives CAWRTGEGTDTQYF.

This chain connects TRBV6-1 to TRBJ2-3, with 7 bases lining up with TRBD2. J was trimmed by 3 bases and V by 7 bases; bases with no gene match: 7. The CDR3 loop spans 14 amino acids. Germline values: CDR1 MNHNS, CDR2 SASEGT. Here the CDR3 DNA reads TGTGCCAGCAAGGTCGACGGGGGGACAGATACGCAGTATTTT. Residues: CASKVDGGTDTQYF.

The chain joins TRBV6-5 to TRBJ1-6; 9 nucleotides agree with TRBD1. Germline loops: CDR1 MNHEY, CDR2 SVGAGI. J gave up 9 bases and V 8 bases, and 8 bases lay outside the gene matches. This CDR3 region has 14 residues. The DNA for the CDR3 is TGTGCCAGCCGATGGACAGGGGATTCTTCACCCCTCCACTTT. It translates to CASRWTGDSSPLHF.

V usage is TRBV10-3 and J usage is TRBJ2-1, with 11 nucleotides matching TRBD1. Germline-derived CDR1 and CDR2 are ENHRY and SYGVKD. This CDR3 comprises 17 residues. With 0 bases clipped from V and 1 base from J, the junction kept 2 bases outside the gene matches. Written as DNA, the CDR3 is TGTGCCATCAGTGAGTCGGGACAGGGGGTTTCCTACAATGAGCAGTTCTTC. This gives the protein CAISESGQGVSYNEQFF.

This chain connects TRBV7-3 to TRBJ1-1; D unclear. The CDR3 is made up of 13 amino acids. Trimming cost V 2 bases and J 1 base, with 5 bases left between them. Per the germline V gene, CDR1 is SGHTA and CDR2 is FQGTGA. This CDR3 reads CASSLAENTEAFF. CDR3 coding DNA: TGTGCCAGCAGCTTAGCTGAGAACACTGAAGCTTTCTTT. Based on the CDR3 plus reference TRBV7-3 and TRBJ1-1, the full variable domain is GAGVSQTPSNKVTEKGKYVELRCDPISGHTALYWYRQSLGQGPEFLIYFQGTGAADDSGLPNDRFFAVRPEGSVSTLKIQRTERGDSAVYLCASSLAENTEAFFGQGTRLTVV.

The rearrangement links TRBV6-5 to TRBJ2-5; 11 nucleotides agree with TRBD2. There are 15 residues in the CDR3. CDR1 is MNHEY and CDR2 is SVGAGI in the germline V gene. The ends lost 2 bases at V and 5 bases at J; junction bases unmatched: 4. The CDR3 DNA is TGTGCCAGCAGTTACACAATAGCGGGAGGGGAGACCCAGTACTTC. Protein sequence: CASSYTIAGGETQYF.

The CDR3 DNA follows: TGTGCCAGCAGCGCAAAGACAGGGGCTAATGAAAAACTGTTTTTT. This encodes CASSAKTGANEKLFF. The chain is built from TRBV5-4 and TRBJ1-4; 8 nucleotides match TRBD1. Germline V gene sequence: CDR1 SGHNT, CDR2 YYREEE (reference sequence). The V and J ends lost 4 bases and 3 bases, in that order; junction bases with no gene match: 5. The CDR3 sequence is 15 residues long. Full variable domain (remainder filled in from reference TRBV5-4 and TRBJ1-4): ETGVTQSPTHLIKTRGQQVTLRCSSQSGHNTVSWYQQALGQGPQFIFQYYREEENGRGNFPPRFSGLQFPNYSSELNVNALELDDSALYLCASSAKTGANEKLFFGSGTQLSVL.

V and J are TRBV13 and TRBJ2-7, with D perhaps TRBD1 (6 bases). CDR3 length equals 16 residues. V was trimmed by 2 bases and J by 2 bases, leaving 16 bases between them. CDR1 is PRHDT, CDR2 FYEKMQ, per germline (reference sequence). CDR3 sequence reads: CASSLSPRQGTYEQYF. DNA of the CDR3: TGTGCCAGCAGCTTATCACCCCGGCAGGGGACCTACGAGCAGTACTTC.

The CDR3 DNA reads as TGTGCCAGCAGAGGTGAGAACACTGAAGCTTTCTTT. Amino acids: CASRGENTEAFF. The V and J genes are TRBV6-6 and TRBJ1-1; D gene ambiguous. Germline CDR1 and CDR2: MNHNY and SVGAGI (reference sequence). The CDR3 spans 12 residues. V was pared by 6 bases and J by 1 base, with 6 bases between.

The chain joins TRBV7-2 to TRBJ2-1; 8 bases are shared with TRBD2. Germline CDR1 is SGHTA and CDR2 is FQGNSA. V gave up 1 base and J gave up 8 bases; unmatched junction bases: 7. The CDR3 spans 15 residues. CDR3: CASSLESSGPHEQFF. The CDR3 region has the DNA TGTGCCAGCAGCTTAGAGTCTAGCGGGCCTCATGAGCAGTTCTTC.

The rearrangement uses TRBV27 and TRBJ1-1, with D possibly being TRBD1 (6 bases). The CDR3 totals 14 residues. Germline-derived CDR1 and CDR2 are MNHEY and SMNVEV (reference sequence). V lost 5 bases, J lost 5 bases, and 15 bases lay in between. The CDR3 spells CASSPPSQGTEAFF. The CDR3 coding sequence is TGTGCCAGCAGTCCCCCCTCCCAGGGGACTGAAGCTTTCTTT.

J is TRBJ2-7 and V is TRBV6-5; 12 bases map to TRBD1. The germline V gene has CDR1 MNHEY and CDR2 SVGAGI. With 6 bases clipped from V and 6 bases from J, the junction kept 6 bases outside the gene matches. The CDR3 is made up of 14 amino acids. Here the CDR3 DNA reads TGTGCCAGCAGAATGCCGGGACAGGGGGCCGAGCAGTACTTC. It translates to CASRMPGQGAEQYF.